What follows are 18 T cell receptor beta chains derived from one specimen sequenced in a study of T cell responses to AZD1222 COVID-19 vaccine. Assay used: immunoSEQ multiplex PCR; TCRdb lists only in-frame clones, some missing. The sample contains 150,000 to 200,000 clones, about 92% of which appear only once. This specimen was peripheral blood, taken 28 days after the second AZD1222 dose. All receptors derive from an adult who received the AZD1222 COVID-19 vaccine.

V is TRBV28 and J is TRBJ1-3; D remains ambiguous. V gave up 2 bases and J gave up 0 bases, with 11 bases separating them. The CDR3 loop spans 16 amino acids. From germline, CDR1 is MDHEN and CDR2 SYDVKM. This CDR3 reads CASSLSGLFSGNTIYF. The CDR3 coding sequence is TGTGCCAGCAGTTTAAGCGGCCTGTTCTCTGGAAACACCATATATTTT.

The chain combines TRBV7-9 with TRBJ2-1; D could derive from TRBD1 or TRBD2 (5 bases each). Trimming removed 2 bases at V and 4 bases at J, with 12 bases between. This CDR3 has 15 amino acids. CDR1 is SEHNR, CDR2 FQNEAQ, per germline (reference sequence). The CDR3 nucleotides read TGTGCCAGCAGCTTATTCGCAGGGAGTTACAATGAGCAGTTCTTC. Translation gives CASSLFAGSYNEQFF. The entire variable domain, with the rest obtained from reference TRBV7-9 and TRBJ2-1, is as follows: DTGVSQNPRHKITKRGQNVTFRCDPISEHNRLYWYRQTLGQGPEFLTYFQNEAQLEKSRLLSDRFSAERPKGSFSTLEIQRTEQGDSAMYLCASSLFAGSYNEQFFGPGTRLTVL.

The V call is TRBV4-3, the J call TRBJ2-5, with D uncertain. CDR1 is LGHNA, CDR2 YSLEER, per germline. The CDR3 totals 15 residues. V shed 1 base and J shed 2 bases, with 11 bases lying between them. As DNA, the CDR3 is TGCGCCAGCAGCCAAGCTTTTACAGTACAAGAGACCCAGTACTTC. As protein: CASSQAFTVQETQYF.

This rearrangement joins TRBV6-5 to TRBJ1-2; 8 nucleotides agree with TRBD1. This CDR3 is 12 amino acids long. The germline CDR1 and CDR2 sequences are MNHEY and SVGAGI. Losses at the gene ends were 7 bases for V and 9 bases for J; bases not matched to a gene: 7. Here the CDR3 DNA reads TGTGCCAGCACCCGGACAGGGAGTCGCTACACCTTC. Residues: CASTRTGSRYTF.

V gene TRBV19 combines with J gene TRBJ1-2, with TRBD1 matching over 7 bases. The CDR3 length is 15 residues. Germline trimming cut 4 bases from V and 4 bases from J; bases unmatched to any gene: 9. The germline V gene encodes CDR1 LNHDA and CDR2 SQIVND (reference sequence). This CDR3 reads CASSTQDRPGYGYTF. DNA for the CDR3: TGTGCCAGTAGTACCCAGGACAGGCCGGGCTATGGCTACACCTTC. Based on the CDR3 plus reference TRBV19 and TRBJ1-2, the full variable domain is DGGITQSPKYLFRKEGQNVTLSCEQNLNHDAMYWYRQDPGQGLRLIYYSQIVNDFQKGDIAEGYSVSREKKESFPLTVTSAQKNPTAFYLCASSTQDRPGYGYTFGSGTRLTVV.

The rearrangement joins TRBV7-9 to TRBJ1-6, with D hard to call. Between the trimmed V and J ends, which lost 6 bases and 13 bases, there was a span of 16 bases. The germline V gene encodes CDR1 SEHNR and CDR2 FQNEAQ (reference sequence). CDR3 size: 13 residues. The CDR3 region has the DNA TGTGCCAGCAGGAGGATGGCCGAAACGCCCCTCCACTTT. Protein: CASRRMAETPLHF.

The chain carries TRBV28 and TRBJ1-5, with no clear D. Germline V gives CDR1 MDHEN, CDR2 SYDVKM. Deletions cut 6 bases from V and 4 bases from J, with 13 bases between. This CDR3 comprises 14 residues. DNA of the CDR3: TGTGCCAGCAGCTCCCCGCAGAGGAATCAGCCCCAGCATTTT. Translating it yields CASSSPQRNQPQHF.

The gene calls are TRBV24-1 and TRBJ1-2, with 9 bases lining up with TRBD1. Germline V gene sequence: CDR1 KGHDR, CDR2 SFDVKD. This CDR3 is 14 amino acids long. With 4 bases clipped from V and 6 bases from J, the junction kept 5 bases outside the gene matches. The CDR3 protein is CATSDRTGGDGYTF. CDR3 nucleotide sequence: TGTGCCACCAGTGACCGAACAGGGGGCGATGGCTACACCTTC.

The chain recombines TRBV18 with TRBJ2-7; D is possibly TRBD1 (6 bases). Germline-derived CDR1 and CDR2 are KGHSH and LQKENI. The CDR3 extends over 14 amino acids. The V gene lost 3 bases and the J gene lost 1 base, with 10 bases spanning the gap. The chain's CDR3 is CASSPGQRSYEQYF. The CDR3 DNA follows: TGTGCCAGCTCACCTGGACAGCGGTCCTACGAGCAGTACTTC. The variable domain in full, completed from reference TRBV18 and TRBJ2-7, reads NAGVMQNPRHLVRRRGQEARLRCSPMKGHSHVYWYRQLPEEGLKFMVYLQKENIIDESGMPKERFSAEFPKEGPSILRIQQVVRGDSAAYFCASSPGQRSYEQYFGPGTRLTVT.

The genes are TRBV19 and TRBJ1-2, with D tentatively TRBD1 (6 bases). This CDR3 is built from 13 residues. V was pared by 9 bases and J by 8 bases, with 19 bases between. Germline assignment: CDR1 LNHDA and CDR2 SQIVND (reference sequence). DNA for the CDR3: TGTGCCAGCAGGGTCCAGGGGATTGAGGGCTACACCTTC. As protein: CASRVQGIEGYTF.

The V call is TRBV6-6, the J call TRBJ1-2; no clear D gene. CDR1 and CDR2 (germline): MNHNY, SVGAGI (reference sequence). The CDR3 spans 14 residues. V lost 8 bases and J 8 bases, leaving 21 bases between the germline ends. The chain's CDR3 is CASEHRELVGGYTF. The CDR3 DNA is TGTGCCAGCGAACACCGGGAGTTGGTGGGAGGCTACACCTTC.

This chain uses TRBV9 with TRBJ2-3; TRBD2 aligns across 15 bases. The J segment lost 2 bases and the V segment lost 2 bases, leaving 6 bases of the junction unmatched. This CDR3 contains 18 residues. CDR1 SGDLS and CDR2 YYNGEE come from the germline V gene. CDR3 region: CASSVRGLAGGNTDTQYF. The CDR3 DNA reads TGTGCCAGCAGCGTCCGGGGACTAGCGGGAGGAAACACAGATACGCAGTATTTT.

The rearrangement uses TRBV6-5 and TRBJ2-2, with a weak D call TRBD2 (6 bases). The CDR3 totals 15 residues. Germline V gene lookup returns CDR1 MNHEY and CDR2 SVGAGI. The V end lost 2 bases, the J end lost 7 bases, and 14 bases lay between the germline ends. The chain's CDR3 is CASSYGGRTGGELFF. Here the CDR3 DNA reads TGTGCCAGCAGTTACGGAGGGAGAACTGGCGGGGAGCTGTTTTTT.

This chain uses TRBV5-1 with TRBJ2-5; TRBD2 agrees at 9 bases. Losses at the gene ends were 0 bases for V and 4 bases for J; bases not matched to a gene: 13. There are 18 residues in the CDR3. The V gene's germline CDR1 is SGHRS and CDR2 YFSETQ. The CDR3 region is CASSLAARGRALGETQYF. As DNA, the CDR3 is TGCGCCAGCAGCTTGGCGGCGCGCGGGAGGGCCCTCGGAGAGACCCAGTACTTC.

J is TRBJ2-1 and V is TRBV5-6, with D maybe TRBD1 (6 bases). In germline, CDR1 is SGHDT, CDR2 YYEEEE. The CDR3 runs 17 residues. Trimming took 4 bases from V and 0 from J, leaving 17 bases between them. CDR3 loop: CASSAPQGWSSYNEQFF. The DNA for the CDR3 is TGTGCCAGCAGCGCCCCCCAGGGGTGGAGCTCCTACAATGAGCAGTTCTTC.

V and J are TRBV4-2 and TRBJ1-2; D call uncertain. The V end was cut by 0 bases, the J end by 5 bases, with 13 bases between. Germline lookup yields CDR1 LGHNA and CDR2 YNFKEQ. The CDR3 covers 15 residues. The CDR3 is CASSQDRLESYGYTF. CDR3 nucleotide sequence: TGTGCCAGCAGCCAAGATCGGCTTGAGAGTTATGGCTACACCTTC.

The CDR3 region has the DNA TGTGCCAGCAGTTACTCTATGCCCGGGAATCGCTACACCTTC. Amino acid sequence: CASSYSMPGNRYTF. The chain combines TRBV6-2 or TRBV6-3 with TRBJ1-2; no firm D call. In germline, CDR1 is MNHEY, CDR2 SVGEGT. Trimming removed 0 bases from V and 9 bases from J, with 14 bases in between. The CDR3 contains 14 residues.

The chain carries TRBV7-9 and TRBJ2-7; D ambiguous. Trimming took 3 bases from V and 2 from J, leaving 8 bases between them. The CDR3 runs 13 residues. The V gene's germline CDR1 is SEHNR and CDR2 FQNEAQ (reference sequence). The chain's CDR3 is CASSLGFTYEQYF. The CDR3, as DNA: TGTGCCAGCAGCTTGGGGTTTACCTACGAGCAGTACTTC. Full variable domain (outside the CDR3, taken from reference TRBV7-9 and TRBJ2-7): DTGVSQNPRHKITKRGQNVTFRCDPISEHNRLYWYRQTLGQGPEFLTYFQNEAQLEKSRLLSDRFSAERPKGSFSTLEIQRTEQGDSAMYLCASSLGFTYEQYFGPGTRLTVT.